The 3 T cell receptor beta chains reported below all come from one sample, sequenced in a study of T cell responses to AZD1222 COVID-19 vaccine. Clones were read by immunoSEQ multiplex PCR, and TCRdb kept only the in-frame ones, dropping some. The sample includes under 150,000 clones, over 90% seen only once; the top ten take around 5.4%. Source: peripheral blood, taken on day 0 of AZD1222 vaccination. The receptor set was obtained from an adult in good health.

The gene calls are TRBV11-2 and TRBJ2-7, with TRBD1 matching 7 bases. With V trimmed by 2 bases and J by 6 bases, 4 bases remained unmatched. Germline loops: CDR1 SGHAT, CDR2 FQNNGV. This CDR3 region has 13 residues. The CDR3 nucleotides are TGTGCCAGCAGCTTAACACAGGGGATCGAGCAGTACTTC. This sequence encodes CASSLTQGIEQYF.

The V call is TRBV25-1, the J call TRBJ1-2, with D unclear. CDR3 length equals 11 residues. CDR1 is MGHDK, CDR2 SYGVNS, per germline. V was cut by 5 bases and J by 5 bases, with 6 bases left in between. The CDR3 reads CASSTGYGYTF. CDR3 sequence (DNA): TGTGCCAGCAGTACCGGGTATGGCTACACCTTC.

This rearrangement joins TRBV6-2 or TRBV6-3 to TRBJ1-5; D ambiguous. Per the germline V gene, CDR1 is MNHEY and CDR2 is SVGEGT. The CDR3 loop spans 14 amino acids. Trimming took off 2 bases at V and 2 bases at J, with 7 bases between the two ends. The CDR3: CASSYASRNQPQHF. CDR3 nucleotide sequence: TGTGCCAGCAGTTACGCTTCCCGCAATCAGCCCCAGCATTTT.